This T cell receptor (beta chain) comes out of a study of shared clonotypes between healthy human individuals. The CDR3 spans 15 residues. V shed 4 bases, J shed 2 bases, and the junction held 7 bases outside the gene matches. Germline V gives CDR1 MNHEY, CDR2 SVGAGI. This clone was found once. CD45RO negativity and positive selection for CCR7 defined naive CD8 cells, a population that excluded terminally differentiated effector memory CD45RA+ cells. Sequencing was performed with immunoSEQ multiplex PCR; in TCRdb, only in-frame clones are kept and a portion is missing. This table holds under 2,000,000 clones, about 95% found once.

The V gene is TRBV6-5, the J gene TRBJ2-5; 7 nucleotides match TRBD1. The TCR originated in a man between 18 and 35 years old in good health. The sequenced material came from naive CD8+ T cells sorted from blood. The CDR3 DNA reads TGTGCCAGCAGTTCCTCCGGGACAGCTCAAGAGACCCAGTACTTC. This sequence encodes CASSSSGTAQETQYF.